This note documents a single T cell receptor (beta chain) sequence. Its antigen is currently unknown. This entry belongs to a study of cytomegalovirus exposure and HLA in healthy donors. Study observations and caveats: The authors listed 150 to 200 TCR beta chains as cytomegalovirus-associated. According to reports, the classifier identified cytomegalovirus status with high specificity and sensitivity. A subsequent analysis found that TCR clusters from the first cohort also tended to co-occur in the roughly 120 validation repertoires, with about 94% of cluster scores above 0. Under in vitro conditions, three CMV-associated chains were confirmed as specific for CMV antigens.

The assay was immunoSEQ multiplex PCR, and TCRdb's table has in-frame clones only and misses some. The sample has approximately 120,000 clones, 88% seen once. Trimming shortened V by 0 bases and J by 3 bases, and 17 bases separated the two germline ends. The germline CDR1 and CDR2 sequences are LGHNA and YNFKEQ. This CDR3 region has 17 residues. The sequencing input was PBMCs. The V gene is TRBV4-2, the J gene TRBJ1-1, with D perhaps TRBD1 (6 bases). The source is a woman between 18 and 29 years old in good health and CMV-seronegative. The CDR3, as DNA: TGTGCCAGCAGCCAAGAGGCCGCACAGGGAGAGTACACTGAAGCTTTCTTT. It encodes CASSQEAAQGEYTEAFF.